The rows below give T cell receptor beta chains drawn from one sample of a study of CD8+CD57+ T cells in acquired aplastic anemia. In TCRdb, the reads were re-called with MiXCR into one record per CDR3 protein. Seen here are 160,000 or so distinct CDR3 sequences, 40% to 50% observed once, and the top ten hold over 25%. Sample: sorted CD4+, CD8+, or CD8+CD57+ T cells (not recorded which) from PBMCs. The receptors shown here come from a human donor with aplastic anemia. Each CDR3 is given with its conserved first and last residue. The D gene is left open where the match is weak. The size entry is marked missing in some rows and otherwise reads once, few, many or a size class.

clone size	D gene	J gene	V gene	CDR3 DNA	CDR3 protein
many	-	TRBJ1-5	TRBV5-1	TGCGCCAGCAGCTTGGTAAGCAGGGATAGCAATCAGCCCCAGCATTTT	CASSLVSRDSNQPQHF
once	-	TRBJ2-2	TRBV2	TGTGCCAGCAGGTCGGTTGTAAACACCGGGGAGCTGTTTTTT	CASRSVVNTGELFF
-	TRBD2	TRBJ2-3	TRBV6-1	TGTGCCAGCAGTGCACTAGCGGGGGAAGCAACAGATACGCAGTATTTT	CASSALAGEATDTQYF
-	TRBD2	TRBJ2-1	TRBV10-2	TGCGCCAGCAGCGTAGGGACTAGCAGTCACAATGAGCAGTTCTTC	CASSVGTSSHNEQFF
-	TRBD2	TRBJ2-1	TRBV7-2	TGTGCCAGCAGACTGAGCGGGGGCGACTACAATGAGCAGTTCTTC	CASRLSGGDYNEQFF
-	TRBD2	TRBJ2-7	TRBV7-8	TGTGCCAGCAGCCAACTTACCGGGACTAGGACGGACGAGCAGTACTTC	CASSQLTGTRTDEQYF
-	-	TRBJ1-5	TRBV19	TGTGCCAGTAGTAGGCGGGGACCCAATCAGCCCCAGCATTTT	CASSRRGPNQPQHF
many	-	TRBJ1-1	TRBV2	TGTGCCAGGTCCGGGGGGACTGGAACTGAAGCTTTCTTT	CARSGGTGTEAFF
-	TRBD2	TRBJ2-7	TRBV7-9	TGTGCCAGCAGCCCCCGGGGGGAGAGGAACTACGAGCAGTACTTC	CASSPRGERNYEQYF
many	-	TRBJ1-1	TRBV7-9	TGTGCCAGCAGCCCATCGAACACTGAAGCTTTCTTT	CASSPSNTEAFF
-	-	TRBJ2-2	TRBV6-1	TGTGCCAGCAGTGGGTTCTCGGGGGGCCTCTTAGTGGAGCTGTTTTTT	CASSGFSGGLLVELFF
-	-	TRBJ2-1	TRBV24-1	TGTGCCACCAGTGATTTGTTCGGAGAGCAGTTCTTC	CATSDLFGEQFF
-	-	TRBJ1-2	TRBV5-5	TGTGCCAGCACTCTGGGCCAGGGGTTATCTGGCTACACCTTC	CASTLGQGLSGYTF
few	-	TRBJ2-7	TRBV2	TGTGCCAGCAGTGAAATGGACGCTACCTACGAGCAGTACTTC	CASSEMDATYEQYF
-	-	TRBJ1-2	TRBV29-1	TGCAGCGCAAGGCTTGGGGAGGGAGAACGCGGCTACACCTTC	CSARLGEGERGYTF